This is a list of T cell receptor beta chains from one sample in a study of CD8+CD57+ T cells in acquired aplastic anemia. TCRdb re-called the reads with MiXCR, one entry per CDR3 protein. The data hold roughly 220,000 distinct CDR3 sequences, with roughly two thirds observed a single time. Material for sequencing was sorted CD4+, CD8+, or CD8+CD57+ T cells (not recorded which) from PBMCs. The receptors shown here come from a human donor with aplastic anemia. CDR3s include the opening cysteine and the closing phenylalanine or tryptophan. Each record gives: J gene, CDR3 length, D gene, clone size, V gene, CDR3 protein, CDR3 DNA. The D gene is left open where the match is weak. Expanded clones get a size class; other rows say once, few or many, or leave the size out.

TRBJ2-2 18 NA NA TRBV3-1 CASSADSYNEQFFGELFF NA
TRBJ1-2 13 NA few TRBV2 CASKEGLNYGYTF TGTGCCAGCAAAGAAGGGCTGAACTATGGCTACACCTTC
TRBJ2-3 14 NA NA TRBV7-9 CASSLADVGDTQYF TGTGCCAGCAGCTTAGCCGACGTGGGGGATACGCAGTATTTT
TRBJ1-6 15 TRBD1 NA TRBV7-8 CASSLNGQGGSPLHF TGTGCCAGCAGCTTAAACGGACAGGGCGGTTCACCCCTCCACTTT
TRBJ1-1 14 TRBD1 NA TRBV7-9 CASSSTGAVTEAFF TGTGCCAGCAGCTCGACAGGGGCGGTGACTGAAGCTTTCTTT
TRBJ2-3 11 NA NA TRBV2 CASRQGDTQYF TGTGCCAGCAGACAGGGAGATACGCAGTATTTT
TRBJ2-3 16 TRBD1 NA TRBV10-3 CAISGPGQGSTDTQYF TGTGCCATCAGTGGCCCGGGACAGGGGAGCACAGATACGCAGTATTTT
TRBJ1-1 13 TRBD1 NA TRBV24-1 CATRTGGDTEAFF TGTGCCACTCGGACAGGGGGCGACACTGAAGCTTTCTTT
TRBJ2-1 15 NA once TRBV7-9 CASAPGTGGADEQFF TGTGCCAGCGCACCCGGGACTGGAGGGGCGGATGAGCAGTTCTTC
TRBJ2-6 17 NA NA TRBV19 CASSPRDVGSGANVLTF TGTGCCAGTAGTCCAAGGGACGTCGGTTCTGGGGCCAACGTCCTGACTTTC
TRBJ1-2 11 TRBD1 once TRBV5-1 CATGTVHGYTF TGTGCTACCGGGACAGTGCATGGCTACACCTTC